The 5 T cell receptor beta chains below come from one sample, sequenced in a study of blood T cell repertoires in COVID-19 (TCRdb year 2020). The library was obtained by the immunoSEQ multiplex PCR assay. TCRdb mirrors the immuneACCESS table, restricted to in-frame sequences. Some clones are absent from its copies; in checked studies, under half trace to an unresolved V gene, and the reason for the others is unknown. This sample has approximately 210,000 clones in its table, and 92% of those were observed once. The ten largest clonotypes hold around 1.2% of the sample. Material: peripheral blood. The source is a young man with acute or convalescent COVID-19.

The rearrangement joins TRBV18 to TRBJ2-7; TRBD2 matches 9 bases. The CDR3 has 18 amino acids. Germline lookup yields CDR1 KGHSH and CDR2 LQKENI. V was clipped by 6 bases and J by 1 base; unmatched bases: 16. The CDR3: CASSHNRMAGGLSYEQYF. CDR3 DNA: TGTGCCAGCTCCCACAACCGCATGGCGGGGGGGTTGTCCTACGAGCAGTACTTC.

CDR3 in amino acids: CASSEFPMNTEAFF. The CDR3 DNA sequence: TGTGCCAGCAGTGAGTTTCCTATGAACACTGAAGCTTTCTTT. This sequence joins TRBV2 and TRBJ1-1; D is unclear. Germline loops: CDR1 SNHLY, CDR2 FYNNEI. There are 14 residues in the CDR3. V lost 3 bases to trimming and J lost 0 bases, with 8 bases between them.

This chain uses TRBV18 with TRBJ1-5; TRBD1 agrees at 9 bases. With 6 bases clipped from V and 4 bases from J, the junction kept 7 bases outside the gene matches. Germline values: CDR1 KGHSH, CDR2 LQKENI. The CDR3 runs to 15 residues. The chain's CDR3 is CASSPGQGRNQPQHF. CDR3 nucleotides: TGTGCCAGCTCGCCGGGACAGGGCCGGAATCAGCCCCAGCATTTT.

The V call is TRBV29-1, the J call TRBJ1-1; 7 bases map to TRBD1. The V gene's germline CDR1 is SQVTM and CDR2 ANQGSEA. V was pared by 6 bases and J by 2 bases, with 9 bases of the junction left unmatched. The CDR3 length is 14 residues. CDR3: CSVDRELVNTEAFF. The CDR3 bases are TGCAGCGTCGACAGGGAGTTAGTCAACACTGAAGCTTTCTTT.

The chain employs TRBV10-3 and TRBJ1-3; no definite D call. Trimming stripped 2 bases from V and 0 bases from J, with 11 bases between. This CDR3 has 16 amino acids. From germline, CDR1 is ENHRY and CDR2 SYGVKD. CDR3 in DNA: TGTGCCATCAGTGAGCGATTCGCGAGCTCTGGAAACACCATATATTTT. It translates to CAISERFASSGNTIYF.